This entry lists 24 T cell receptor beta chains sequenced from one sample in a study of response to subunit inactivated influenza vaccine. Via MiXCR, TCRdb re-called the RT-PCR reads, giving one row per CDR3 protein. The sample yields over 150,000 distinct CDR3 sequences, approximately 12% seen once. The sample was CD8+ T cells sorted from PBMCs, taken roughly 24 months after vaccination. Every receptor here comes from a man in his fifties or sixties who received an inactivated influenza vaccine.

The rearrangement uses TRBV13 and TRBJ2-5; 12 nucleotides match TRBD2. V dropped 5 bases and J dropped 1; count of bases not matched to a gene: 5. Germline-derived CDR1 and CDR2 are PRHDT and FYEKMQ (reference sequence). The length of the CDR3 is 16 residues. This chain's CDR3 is CASSPRTSGTQETQYF. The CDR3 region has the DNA TGTGCCAGCAGCCCAAGGACTAGCGGGACCCAAGAGACCCAGTACTTC. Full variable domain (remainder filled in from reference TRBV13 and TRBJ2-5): AAGVIQSPRHLIKEKRETATLKCYPIPRHDTVYWYQQGPGQDPQFLISFYEKMQSDKGSIPDRFSAQQFSDYHSELNMSSLELGDSALYFCASSPRTSGTQETQYFGPGTRLLVL.

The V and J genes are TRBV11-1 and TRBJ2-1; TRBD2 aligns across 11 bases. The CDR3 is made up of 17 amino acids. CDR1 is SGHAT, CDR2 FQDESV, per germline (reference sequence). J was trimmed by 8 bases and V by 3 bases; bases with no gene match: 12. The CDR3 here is CASSFFTSGGLGDEQFF. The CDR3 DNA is TGTGCCAGCAGCTTTTTTACTAGCGGGGGTCTGGGTGATGAGCAGTTCTTC.

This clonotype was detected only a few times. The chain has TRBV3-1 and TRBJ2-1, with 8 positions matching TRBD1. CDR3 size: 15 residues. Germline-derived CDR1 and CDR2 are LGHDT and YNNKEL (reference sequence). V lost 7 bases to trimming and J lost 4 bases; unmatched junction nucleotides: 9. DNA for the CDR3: TGTGCCAGCACCATAACAGGGGGTTCTTACAATGAGCAGTTCTTC. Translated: CASTITGGSYNEQFF.

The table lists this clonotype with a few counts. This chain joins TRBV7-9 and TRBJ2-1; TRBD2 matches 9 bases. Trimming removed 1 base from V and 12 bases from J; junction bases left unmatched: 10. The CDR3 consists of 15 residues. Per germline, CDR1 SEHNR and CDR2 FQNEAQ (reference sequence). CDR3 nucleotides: TGTGCCAGCAGCTTAGTTTTTGGGACTAGCAGTGGGCAGTTCTTC. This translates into CASSLVFGTSSGQFF.

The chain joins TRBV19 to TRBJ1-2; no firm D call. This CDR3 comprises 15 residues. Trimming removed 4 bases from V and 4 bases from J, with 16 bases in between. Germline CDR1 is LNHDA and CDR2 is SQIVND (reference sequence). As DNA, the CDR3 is TGTGCCAGTAGTACCTCCTTTGGAGCGTCCTATGGCTACACCTTC. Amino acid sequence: CASSTSFGASYGYTF.

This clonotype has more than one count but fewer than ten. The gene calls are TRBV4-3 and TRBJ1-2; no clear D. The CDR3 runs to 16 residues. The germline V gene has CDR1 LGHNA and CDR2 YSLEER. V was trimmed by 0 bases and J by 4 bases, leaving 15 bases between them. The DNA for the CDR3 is TGCGCCAGCAGCCAAGATAGGATAAGGGTGCCCTATGGCTACACCTTC. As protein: CASSQDRIRVPYGYTF.

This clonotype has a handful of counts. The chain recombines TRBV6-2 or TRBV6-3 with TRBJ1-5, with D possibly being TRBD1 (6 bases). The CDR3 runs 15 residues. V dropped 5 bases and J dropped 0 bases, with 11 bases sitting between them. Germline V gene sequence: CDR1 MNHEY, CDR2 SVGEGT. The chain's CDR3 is CASSILDSSNQPQHF. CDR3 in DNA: TGTGCCAGCAGTATCCTGGACAGTAGCAATCAGCCCCAGCATTTT.

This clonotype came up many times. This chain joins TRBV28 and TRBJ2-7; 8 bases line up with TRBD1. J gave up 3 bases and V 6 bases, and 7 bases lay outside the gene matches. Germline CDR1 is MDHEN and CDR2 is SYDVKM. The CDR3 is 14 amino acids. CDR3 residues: CASSPDRVSYEQYF. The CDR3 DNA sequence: TGTGCCAGCAGCCCGGACAGGGTCAGCTACGAGCAGTACTTC.

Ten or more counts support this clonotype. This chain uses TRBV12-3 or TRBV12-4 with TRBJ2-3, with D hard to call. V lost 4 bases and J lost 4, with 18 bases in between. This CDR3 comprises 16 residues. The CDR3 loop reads CASSSPPTRAPDTQYF. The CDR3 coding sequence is TGTGCCAGCAGTTCTCCACCTACTCGGGCGCCAGATACGCAGTATTTT.

CDR3 residues: CSVEEGTDQPQHF. CDR3 sequence (DNA): TGCAGCGTTGAAGAGGGGACCGATCAGCCCCAGCATTTT. The genes are TRBV29-1 and TRBJ1-5; maybe TRBD1 (5 bases). V dropped 0 bases and J dropped 5 bases, with 8 bases sitting between them. Germline V gene sequence: CDR1 SQVTM, CDR2 ANQGSEA. The CDR3 runs 13 residues.

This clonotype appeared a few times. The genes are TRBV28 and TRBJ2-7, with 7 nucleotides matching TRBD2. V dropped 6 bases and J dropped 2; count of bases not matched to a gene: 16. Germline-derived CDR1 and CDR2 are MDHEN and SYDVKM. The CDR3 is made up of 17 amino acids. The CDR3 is CASRARFGTTVTYEQYF. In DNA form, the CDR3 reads TGTGCCAGCAGGGCTCGATTCGGGACTACCGTAACCTACGAGCAGTACTTC.

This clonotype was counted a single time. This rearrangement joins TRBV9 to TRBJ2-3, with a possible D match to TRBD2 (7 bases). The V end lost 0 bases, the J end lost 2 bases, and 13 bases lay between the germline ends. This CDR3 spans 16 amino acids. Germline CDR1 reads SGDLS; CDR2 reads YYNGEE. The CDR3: CASSVEGGPVTDTQYF. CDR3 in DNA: TGTGCCAGCAGCGTAGAGGGGGGGCCAGTCACAGATACGCAGTATTTT.

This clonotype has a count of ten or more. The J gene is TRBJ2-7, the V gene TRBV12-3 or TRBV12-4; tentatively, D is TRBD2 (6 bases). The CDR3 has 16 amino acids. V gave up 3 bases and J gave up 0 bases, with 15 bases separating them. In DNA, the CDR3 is TGTGCCAGCAGTTTGGGAGGAGGTCCGAGCTCCTACGAGCAGTACTTC. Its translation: CASSLGGGPSSYEQYF.

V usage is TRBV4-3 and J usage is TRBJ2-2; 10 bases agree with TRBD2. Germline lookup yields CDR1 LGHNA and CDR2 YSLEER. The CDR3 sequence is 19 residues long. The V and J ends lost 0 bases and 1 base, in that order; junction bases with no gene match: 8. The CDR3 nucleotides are TGCGCCAGCAGCCAAGATCTGGCTAGCGGGGGCCTGAACACCGGGGAGCTGTTTTTT. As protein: CASSQDLASGGLNTGELFF.

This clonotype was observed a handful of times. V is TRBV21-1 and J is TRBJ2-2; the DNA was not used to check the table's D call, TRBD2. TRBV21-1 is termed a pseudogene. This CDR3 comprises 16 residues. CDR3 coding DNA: TGTGCCAGCAGCAAATTTACTAGCGGGCGTACCGGGGAGCTGTTTTTT. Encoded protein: CASSKFTSGRTGELFF.

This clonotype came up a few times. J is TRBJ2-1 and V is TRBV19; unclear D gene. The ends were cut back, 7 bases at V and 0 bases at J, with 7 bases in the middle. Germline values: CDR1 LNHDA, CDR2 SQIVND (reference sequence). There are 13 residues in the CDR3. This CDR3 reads CASTLSSYNEQFF. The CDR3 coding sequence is TGTGCCAGTACTCTTAGCTCCTACAATGAGCAGTTCTTC. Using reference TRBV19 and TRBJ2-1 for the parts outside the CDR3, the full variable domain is DGGITQSPKYLFRKEGQNVTLSCEQNLNHDAMYWYRQDPGQGLRLIYYSQIVNDFQKGDIAEGYSVSREKKESFPLTVTSAQKNPTAFYLCASTLSSYNEQFFGPGTRLTVL.

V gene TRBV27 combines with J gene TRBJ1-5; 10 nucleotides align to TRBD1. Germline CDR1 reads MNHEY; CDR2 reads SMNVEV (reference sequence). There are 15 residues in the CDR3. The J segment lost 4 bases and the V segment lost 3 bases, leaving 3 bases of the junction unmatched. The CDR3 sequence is CASSLRGQGNQPQHF. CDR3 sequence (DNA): TGTGCCAGCAGTTTGAGGGGACAGGGGAATCAGCCCCAGCATTTT.

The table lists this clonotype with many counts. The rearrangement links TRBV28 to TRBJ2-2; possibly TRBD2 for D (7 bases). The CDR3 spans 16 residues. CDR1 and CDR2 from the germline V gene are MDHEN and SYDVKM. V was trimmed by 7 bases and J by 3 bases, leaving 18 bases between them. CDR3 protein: CASTLRGGRDTGELFF. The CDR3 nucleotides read TGTGCCAGCACCCTGAGGGGGGGCCGGGACACCGGGGAGCTGTTTTTT.

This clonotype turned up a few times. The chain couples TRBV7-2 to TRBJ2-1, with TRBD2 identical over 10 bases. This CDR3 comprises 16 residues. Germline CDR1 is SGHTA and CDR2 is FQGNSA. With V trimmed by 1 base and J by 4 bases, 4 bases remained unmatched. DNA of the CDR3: TGTGCCAGCAGCTTAGACAGCGGGGGGGCTTACAATGAGCAGTTCTTC. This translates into CASSLDSGGAYNEQFF. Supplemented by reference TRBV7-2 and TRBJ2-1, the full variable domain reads GAGVSQSPSNKVTEKGKDVELRCDPISGHTALYWYRQSLGQGLEFLIYFQGNSAPDKSGLPSDRFSAERTGGSVSTLTIQRTQQEDSAVYLCASSLDSGGAYNEQFFGPGTRLTVL.

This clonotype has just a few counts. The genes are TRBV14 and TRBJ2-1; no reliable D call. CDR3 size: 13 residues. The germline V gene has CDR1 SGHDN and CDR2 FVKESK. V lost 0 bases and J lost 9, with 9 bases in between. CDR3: CASSQELFFEQFF. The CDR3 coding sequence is TGTGCCAGCAGCCAAGAGTTGTTTTTTGAGCAGTTCTTC.

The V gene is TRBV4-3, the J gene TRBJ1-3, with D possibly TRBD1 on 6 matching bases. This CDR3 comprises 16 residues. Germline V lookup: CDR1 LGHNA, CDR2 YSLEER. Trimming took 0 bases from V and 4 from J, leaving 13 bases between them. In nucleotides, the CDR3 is TGCGCCAGCAGCCAAGATACGACAGGAGCCGGAAACACCATATATTTT. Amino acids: CASSQDTTGAGNTIYF.

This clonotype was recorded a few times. The CDR3 loop reads CASSPDLIGQFF. In DNA form, the CDR3 reads TGTGCCAGCAGTCCAGACTTAATCGGGCAGTTCTTC. The rearrangement joins TRBV12-3 or TRBV12-4 to TRBJ2-1; D remains unclear. The V gene lost 5 bases and the J gene lost 12 bases, with 14 bases spanning the gap. The CDR3 is made up of 12 amino acids.

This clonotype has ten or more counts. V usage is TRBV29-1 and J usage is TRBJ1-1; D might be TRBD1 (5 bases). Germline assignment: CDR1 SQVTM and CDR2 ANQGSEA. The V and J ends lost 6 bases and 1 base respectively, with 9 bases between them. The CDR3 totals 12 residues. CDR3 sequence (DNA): TGCAGCGTATGGCAGGGGAACACTGAAGCTTTCTTT. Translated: CSVWQGNTEAFF.

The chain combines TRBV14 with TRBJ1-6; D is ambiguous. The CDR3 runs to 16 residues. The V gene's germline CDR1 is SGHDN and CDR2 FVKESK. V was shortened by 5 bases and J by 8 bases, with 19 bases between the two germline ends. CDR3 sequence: CASSEAGLPYHSPLHF. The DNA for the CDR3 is TGTGCCAGCAGCGAAGCAGGCCTCCCTTATCATTCACCCCTCCACTTT.